The entry that follows covers one T cell receptor (beta chain) sequence. What it recognizes is unknown. This entry is derived from a study of cytomegalovirus exposure and HLA in healthy donors. Study-level points and caveats: In vitro assays verified that a few CMV-associated chains recognized CMV antigens specifically. One later analysis, an examination of the 90 to 150 validation repertoires, found that first-cohort TCR clusters tended to co-occur in them.

The repertoire was sequenced with immunoSEQ multiplex PCR; TCRdb's copy has only in-frame clones and lacks some. This sample has under 85,000 clones, with around 94% found just once. Germline lookup yields CDR1 SEHNR and CDR2 FQNEAQ (reference sequence). The CDR3 contains 16 residues. With 0 bases removed from V and 0 bases from J, the gap between germline ends came to 9 bases. The V gene is TRBV7-9, the J gene TRBJ1-3; D is ambiguous. The receptor was isolated from a woman aged 18-35 years in good health and CMV-seropositive. The sequenced sample consisted of PBMCs. In DNA form, the CDR3 reads TGTGCCAGCAGCTTAGCGCTCTCCAGCTCTGGAAACACCATATATTTT. Its translation: CASSLALSSSGNTIYF. Full variable domain (rest looked up from reference TRBV7-9 and TRBJ1-3): DTGVSQNPRHKITKRGQNVTFRCDPISEHNRLYWYRQTLGQGPEFLTYFQNEAQLEKSRLLSDRFSAERPKGSFSTLEIQRTEQGDSAMYLCASSLALSSSGNTIYFGEGSWLTVV.